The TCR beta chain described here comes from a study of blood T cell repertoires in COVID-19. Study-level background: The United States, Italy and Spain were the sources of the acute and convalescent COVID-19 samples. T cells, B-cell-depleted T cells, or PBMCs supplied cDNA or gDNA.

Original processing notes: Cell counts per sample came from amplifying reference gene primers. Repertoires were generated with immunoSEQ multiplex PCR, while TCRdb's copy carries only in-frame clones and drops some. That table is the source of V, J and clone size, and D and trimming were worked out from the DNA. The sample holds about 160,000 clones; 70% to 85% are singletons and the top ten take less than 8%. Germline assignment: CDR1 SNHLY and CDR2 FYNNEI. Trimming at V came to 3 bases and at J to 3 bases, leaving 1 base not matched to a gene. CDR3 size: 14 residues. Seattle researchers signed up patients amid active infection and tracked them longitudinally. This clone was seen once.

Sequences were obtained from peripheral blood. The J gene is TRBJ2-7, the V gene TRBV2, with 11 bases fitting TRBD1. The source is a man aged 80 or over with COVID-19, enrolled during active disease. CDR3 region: CASSDGTGGYEQYF. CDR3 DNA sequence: TGTGCCAGCAGTGACGGGACAGGGGGCTACGAGCAGTACTTC.